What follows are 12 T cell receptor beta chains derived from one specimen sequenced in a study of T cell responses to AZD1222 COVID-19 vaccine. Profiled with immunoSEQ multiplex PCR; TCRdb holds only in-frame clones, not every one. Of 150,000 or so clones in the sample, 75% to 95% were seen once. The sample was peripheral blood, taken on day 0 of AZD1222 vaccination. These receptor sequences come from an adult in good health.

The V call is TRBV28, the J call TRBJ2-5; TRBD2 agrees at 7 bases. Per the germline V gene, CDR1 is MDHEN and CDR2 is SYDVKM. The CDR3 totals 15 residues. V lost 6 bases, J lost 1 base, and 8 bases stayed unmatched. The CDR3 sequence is CASRSTSVAQETQYF. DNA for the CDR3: TGTGCCAGCAGGTCCACTAGCGTGGCCCAAGAGACCCAGTACTTC.

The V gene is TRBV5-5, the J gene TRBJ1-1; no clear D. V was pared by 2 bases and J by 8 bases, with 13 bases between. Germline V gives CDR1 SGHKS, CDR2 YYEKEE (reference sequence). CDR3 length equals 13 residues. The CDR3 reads CASSFRAHPEAFF. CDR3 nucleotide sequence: TGTGCCAGCAGCTTTAGAGCACACCCCGAAGCTTTCTTT.

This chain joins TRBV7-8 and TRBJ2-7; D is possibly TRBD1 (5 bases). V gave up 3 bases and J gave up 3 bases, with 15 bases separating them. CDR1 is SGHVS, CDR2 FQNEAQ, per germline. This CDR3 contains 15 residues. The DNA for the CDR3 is TGTGCCAGCAGCTTTTCAGGGAAAAGGATCTACGAGCAGTACTTC. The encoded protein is CASSFSGKRIYEQYF. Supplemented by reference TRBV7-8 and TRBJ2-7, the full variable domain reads GAGVSQSPRYKVAKRGQDVALRCDPISGHVSLFWYQQALGQGPEFLTYFQNEAQLDKSGLPSDRFFAERPEGSVSTLKIQRTQQEDSAVYLCASSFSGKRIYEQYFGPGTRLTVT.

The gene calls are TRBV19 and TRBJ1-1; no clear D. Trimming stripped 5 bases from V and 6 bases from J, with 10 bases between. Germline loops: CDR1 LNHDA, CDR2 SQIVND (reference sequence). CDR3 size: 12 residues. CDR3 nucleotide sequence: TGTGCCAGTAGTGACGTAGGACCTGAAGCTTTCTTT. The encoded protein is CASSDVGPEAFF.

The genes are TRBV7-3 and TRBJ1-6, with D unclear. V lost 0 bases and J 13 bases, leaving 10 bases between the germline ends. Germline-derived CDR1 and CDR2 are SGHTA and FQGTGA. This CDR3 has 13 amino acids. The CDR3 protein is CASSLTTGYPLHF. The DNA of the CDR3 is TGTGCCAGCAGCTTAACAACTGGGTACCCCCTCCACTTT.

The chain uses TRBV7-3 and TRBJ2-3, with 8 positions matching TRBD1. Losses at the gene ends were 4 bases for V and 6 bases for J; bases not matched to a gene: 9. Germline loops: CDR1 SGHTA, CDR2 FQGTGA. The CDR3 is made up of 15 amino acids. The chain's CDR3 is CASSSAETGVDTQYF. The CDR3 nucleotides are TGTGCCAGCAGCTCAGCCGAGACAGGGGTCGATACGCAGTATTTT.

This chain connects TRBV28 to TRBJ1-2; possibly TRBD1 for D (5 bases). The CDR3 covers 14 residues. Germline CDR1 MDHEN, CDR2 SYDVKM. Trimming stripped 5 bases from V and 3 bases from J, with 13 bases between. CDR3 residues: CASSRVTADYGYTF. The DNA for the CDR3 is TGTGCCAGCAGTAGGGTGACAGCGGACTATGGCTACACCTTC.

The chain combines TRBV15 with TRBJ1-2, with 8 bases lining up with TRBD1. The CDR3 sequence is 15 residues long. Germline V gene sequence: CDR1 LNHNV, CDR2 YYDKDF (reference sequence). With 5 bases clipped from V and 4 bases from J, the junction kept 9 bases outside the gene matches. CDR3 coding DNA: TGTGCCACCAGCGTCTTACAGGGGGTTACCTATGGCTACACCTTC. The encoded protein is CATSVLQGVTYGYTF.

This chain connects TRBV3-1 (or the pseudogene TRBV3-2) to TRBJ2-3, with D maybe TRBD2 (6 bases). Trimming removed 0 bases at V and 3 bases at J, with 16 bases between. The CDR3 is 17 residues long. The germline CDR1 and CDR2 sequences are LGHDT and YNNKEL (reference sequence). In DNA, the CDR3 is TGTGCCAGCAGCCAAGAGGGAGGAATACCTAGAACAGATACGCAGTATTTT. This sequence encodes CASSQEGGIPRTDTQYF.

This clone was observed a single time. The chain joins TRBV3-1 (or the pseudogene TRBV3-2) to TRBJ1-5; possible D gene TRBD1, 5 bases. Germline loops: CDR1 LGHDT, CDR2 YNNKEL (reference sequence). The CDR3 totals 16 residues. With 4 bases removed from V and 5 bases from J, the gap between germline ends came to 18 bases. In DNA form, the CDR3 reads TGTGCCAGCAGCCCTTCAAGGGGTGCTGGGGATCAGCCCCAGCATTTT. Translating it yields CASSPSRGAGDQPQHF.

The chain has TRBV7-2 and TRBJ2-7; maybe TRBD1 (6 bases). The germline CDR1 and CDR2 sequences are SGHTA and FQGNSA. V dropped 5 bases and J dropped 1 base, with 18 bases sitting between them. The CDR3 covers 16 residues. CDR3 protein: CASSPTATTGSYEQYF. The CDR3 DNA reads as TGTGCCAGCAGCCCCACCGCCACCACAGGGTCCTACGAGCAGTACTTC.

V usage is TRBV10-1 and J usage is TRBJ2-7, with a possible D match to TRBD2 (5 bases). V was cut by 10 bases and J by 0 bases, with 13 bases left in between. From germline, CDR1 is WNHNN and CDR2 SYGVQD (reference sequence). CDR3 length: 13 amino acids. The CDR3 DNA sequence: TGCGCCACCTCACCTAGCAACTCCTACGAGCAGTACTTC. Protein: CATSPSNSYEQYF.